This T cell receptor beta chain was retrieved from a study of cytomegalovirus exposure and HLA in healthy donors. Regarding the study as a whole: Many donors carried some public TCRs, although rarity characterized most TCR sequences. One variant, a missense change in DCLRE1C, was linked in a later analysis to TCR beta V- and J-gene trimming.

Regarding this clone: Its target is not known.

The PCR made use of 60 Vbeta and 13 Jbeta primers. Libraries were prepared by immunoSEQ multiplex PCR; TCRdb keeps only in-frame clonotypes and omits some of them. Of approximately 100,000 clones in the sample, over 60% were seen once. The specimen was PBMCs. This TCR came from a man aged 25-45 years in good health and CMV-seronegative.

The CDR3 sequence: CASSPRGDGGDSYNEQFF. In DNA form, the CDR3 reads TGTGCCAGCAGCCCCCGGGGAGACGGGGGGGACTCCTACAATGAGCAGTTCTTC. The chain employs TRBV9 and TRBJ2-1, with 8 bases aligning to TRBD2. CDR1 and CDR2 from the germline V gene are SGDLS and YYNGEE. CDR3 size: 18 residues. V shed 4 bases and J 0 bases; nucleotides not matched to a gene: 12.